Below are 20 T cell receptor beta chains sequenced from a single sample in a study of cytomegalovirus exposure and HLA in healthy donors. PCR employed 60 Vbeta and 13 Jbeta primers. The table came from immunoSEQ multiplex PCR; TCRdb's copy has only in-frame clones and leaves some out. The table lists some 130,000 clones, 79% of them singletons. Sequenced sample: PBMCs. The receptors were gathered from a man between 18 and 35 years old in good health and CMV-seronegative.

The CDR3 protein is CATSSLRQVIQANYGYTF. CDR3 in DNA: TGTGCCACCAGCAGCCTAAGACAGGTCATCCAAGCTAACTATGGCTACACCTTC. This chain connects TRBV15 to TRBJ1-2; perhaps TRBD1 as D (6 bases). Trimming took 3 bases from V and 0 from J, leaving 20 bases between them. The CDR3 covers 18 residues. In germline, CDR1 is LNHNV, CDR2 YYDKDF (reference sequence).

The rearrangement links TRBV6-7 to TRBJ1-1; possible D gene TRBD1, 5 bases. TRBV6-7 qualifies as an ORF whose function is uncertain. The V gene lost 0 bases and the J gene lost 1 base, with 21 bases spanning the gap. The CDR3 runs 19 residues. CDR3 nucleotide sequence: TGTGCCAGCAGTTACTCCATTAGCGGGGGGACCATGCGGAACACTGAAGCTTTCTTT. Translated, it gives CASSYSISGGTMRNTEAFF.

V gene TRBV15 combines with J gene TRBJ1-1; no firm D call. CDR3 size: 12 residues. V shed 0 bases and J shed 7 bases, with 6 bases lying between them. CDR1 and CDR2 from the germline V gene are LNHNV and YYDKDF (reference sequence). The CDR3 DNA reads as TGTGCCACCAGCAGAGATCCGGGTGAAGCTTTCTTT. It is translated as CATSRDPGEAFF.

The chain couples TRBV29-1 to TRBJ1-2; TRBD1 aligns across 9 bases. Germline CDR1 and CDR2: SQVTM and ANQGSEA. J gave up 5 bases and V 4 bases, and 14 bases lay outside the gene matches. The CDR3 is made up of 16 amino acids. The CDR3 region is CSVGETGGILNYGYTF. Here the CDR3 DNA reads TGCAGCGTTGGGGAGACAGGGGGAATTTTAAATTATGGCTACACCTTC.

This rearrangement joins TRBV18 to TRBJ1-2; 8 bases match TRBD1. The CDR3 is 14 amino acids. Trimming at V came to 5 bases and at J to 4 bases, leaving 6 bases not matched to a gene. Germline CDR1 and CDR2: KGHSH and LQKENI. In DNA, the CDR3 is TGTGCCAGCTCAACCGGGACAGGAACCTATGGCTACACCTTC. As protein: CASSTGTGTYGYTF.

V is TRBV9 and J is TRBJ2-7; a weak D match, TRBD2 (5 bases). Germline lookup yields CDR1 SGDLS and CDR2 YYNGEE. The CDR3 is 15 residues long. V was trimmed by 0 bases and J by 0 bases, leaving 10 bases between them. This chain's CDR3 is CASSVEAEDSYEQYF. CDR3 nucleotide sequence: TGTGCCAGCAGCGTAGAGGCGGAGGACTCCTACGAGCAGTACTTC.

The rearrangement uses TRBV11-2 and TRBJ1-3; D remains unclear. The CDR3 length is 14 residues. Trimming left V 5 bases short and J 0 bases short, with 8 bases between. The germline gives CDR1 SGHAT, CDR2 FQNNGV. CDR3 in DNA: TGTGCCAGCAGCCGGGGAGACTCTGGAAACACCATATATTTT. The encoded protein is CASSRGDSGNTIYF. The full variable domain, in which reference TRBV11-2 and TRBJ1-3 provide the parts outside the CDR3, is EAGVAQSPRYKIIEKRQSVAFWCNPISGHATLYWYQQILGQGPKLLIQFQNNGVVDDSQLPKDRFSAERLKGVDSTLKIQPAKLEDSAVYLCASSRGDSGNTIYFGEGSWLTVV.

CDR3 sequence reads: CASRTGQGGYGYTF. The CDR3, as DNA: TGCGCCAGCAGGACAGGGCAGGGTGGCTATGGCTACACCTTC. The chain recombines TRBV4-1 with TRBJ1-2, with TRBD1 identical over 7 bases. The CDR3 extends over 14 amino acids. V lost 6 bases, J lost 4 bases, and 8 bases stayed unmatched. Germline V gives CDR1 MGHRA, CDR2 YSYEKL.

The chain recombines TRBV19 with TRBJ1-2; 8 bases line up with TRBD1. Trimming took 2 bases from V and 7 from J; bases not matched to a gene: 6. CDR3 length: 14 residues. Germline CDR1 reads LNHDA; CDR2 reads SQIVND (reference sequence). As DNA, the CDR3 is TGTGCCAGTAGTATACAGGGGGCGCGTGGTGGCTACACCTTC. Amino acids: CASSIQGARGGYTF.

This clone was counted between two and nine times. The J gene is TRBJ1-1, the V gene TRBV19; no definite D call. CDR1 is LNHDA, CDR2 SQIVND, per germline (reference sequence). The CDR3 is 14 residues long. Trimming shortened V by 5 bases and J by 4 bases, and 14 bases separated the two germline ends. The chain's CDR3 is CASSRRDGSTEAFF. As DNA, the CDR3 is TGTGCCAGTAGTCGGAGGGATGGGAGCACTGAAGCTTTCTTT. Combining the CDR3 with reference TRBV19 and TRBJ1-1 gives the whole variable domain DGGITQSPKYLFRKEGQNVTLSCEQNLNHDAMYWYRQDPGQGLRLIYYSQIVNDFQKGDIAEGYSVSREKKESFPLTVTSAQKNPTAFYLCASSRRDGSTEAFFGQGTRLTVV.

The gene calls are TRBV27 and TRBJ2-7, with D tentatively TRBD2 (5 bases). Trimming left V 2 bases short and J 2 bases short, with 13 bases between. The CDR3 runs to 15 residues. Germline V gives CDR1 MNHEY, CDR2 SMNVEV (reference sequence). DNA of the CDR3: TGTGCCAGCAGTTTAACGGGGATACCCACCTACGAGCAGTACTTC. It codes for CASSLTGIPTYEQYF.

This clone was observed a single time. The gene calls are TRBV9 and TRBJ2-1, with 10 bases that match TRBD1. Trimming at V came to 4 bases and at J to 5 bases, leaving 6 bases not matched to a gene. CDR1 and CDR2 from the germline V gene are SGDLS and YYNGEE. The length of the CDR3 is 15 residues. CDR3: CASSSRQGANNEQFF. The CDR3 DNA sequence: TGTGCCAGCAGCTCCCGACAGGGGGCAAACAATGAGCAGTTCTTC.

This clone was seen just once. J is TRBJ2-2 and V is TRBV29-1, with D tentatively TRBD2 (5 bases). This CDR3 region has 14 residues. Trimming took 7 bases from V and 4 from J, leaving 16 bases between them. Germline V gene sequence: CDR1 SQVTM, CDR2 ANQGSEA. In nucleotides, the CDR3 is TGCAGCGCCAGGACCCTCGGAGGCACCGGGGAGCTGTTTTTT. Protein product: CSARTLGGTGELFF.

As regards this clone: At the DNA level, this CDR3 is encoded by other sequences in the same sample as well. The rearrangement joins TRBV27 to TRBJ2-2; D unclear. There are 14 residues in the CDR3. The V and J ends lost 0 bases and 1 base respectively, with 3 bases between them. CDR1 and CDR2 (germline): MNHEY, SMNVEV (reference sequence). The CDR3 loop reads CASSLSRNTGELFF. For the CDR3, the DNA is TGTGCCAGCAGTTTATCCAGGAACACCGGGGAGCTGTTTTTT.

The rearrangement uses TRBV4-2 and TRBJ2-2; D gene uncertain. The germline gives CDR1 LGHNA, CDR2 YNFKEQ. V was cut by 0 bases and J by 7 bases, with 3 bases left in between. CDR3 length equals 12 residues. CDR3 sequence: CASSQDGGELFF. CDR3 DNA: TGTGCCAGCAGCCAAGACGGCGGGGAGCTGTTTTTT.

This clone was counted between two and nine times. J is TRBJ2-5 and V is TRBV9; 7 bases match TRBD1. This CDR3 has 14 amino acids. V trimming: 3 bases; J trimming: 2 bases; junction bases outside the gene matches: 4. Germline CDR1 is SGDLS and CDR2 is YYNGEE. Here the CDR3 DNA reads TGTGCCAGCAGCGCGGACAGGCGGCAAGAGACCCAGTACTTC. It encodes CASSADRRQETQYF.

This sequence joins TRBV7-9 and TRBJ2-5; 9 bases are shared with TRBD1. The J call may be incorrect, as the DNA end agrees better with TRBJ2-7. The CDR3 loop spans 16 amino acids. Germline CDR1 and CDR2: SEHNR and FQNEAQ (reference sequence). The CDR3: CASSLGTGAISYEQYF. The CDR3 DNA reads TGTGCCAGCAGCTTAGGGACAGGGGCCATCAGCTACGAGCAGTACTTC.

The genes are TRBV5-4 and TRBJ1-6; perhaps TRBD1 as D (5 bases). Germline values: CDR1 SGHNT, CDR2 YYREEE (reference sequence). With 0 bases removed from V and 0 bases from J, the gap between germline ends came to 7 bases. CDR3 length: 16 residues. The CDR3 DNA reads as TGTGCCAGCAGCTTGGGGGGGGGCTCCTATAATTCACCCCTCCACTTT. This gives the protein CASSLGGGSYNSPLHF.

The chain combines TRBV18 with TRBJ1-1; D is ambiguous. Germline V lookup: CDR1 KGHSH, CDR2 LQKENI. The CDR3 covers 15 residues. The V and J ends lost 2 bases and 6 bases respectively, with 16 bases between them. The CDR3 reads CASSPVGGISAEAFF. The CDR3 bases are TGTGCCAGCTCACCAGTGGGAGGGATTTCCGCTGAAGCTTTCTTT.

This clone was detected a few times. The V and J genes are TRBV4-1 and TRBJ1-1, with D possibly matching TRBD1 (6 bases). The V end lost 3 bases, the J end lost 1 base, and 6 bases lay between the germline ends. The CDR3 has 13 residues. Per the germline V gene, CDR1 is MGHRA and CDR2 is YSYEKL. CDR3 sequence reads: CASSQTGNTEAFF. As DNA, the CDR3 is TGCGCCAGCAGCCAGACAGGGAACACTGAAGCTTTCTTT.